This T cell receptor (beta chain) derives from a study of blood T cell repertoires in COVID-19. Germline values: CDR1 MGHDK, CDR2 SYGVNS. This CDR3 region has 15 residues. The ends were cut back, 6 bases at V and 0 bases at J, with 12 bases in the middle. Only in-frame clones appear in the TCRdb table, and some are missing; sequencing was by immunoSEQ multiplex PCR. The sample consists of 400,000 to 450,000 clones, roughly 91% of them appearing once. The sequence was obtained from a man between 18 and 29 years old who had recovered from COVID-19. The chain is built from TRBV25-1 and TRBJ1-5; D perhaps matches TRBD1 (5 bases). Sequenced material: PBMCs or T cells enriched from blood (not recorded which). The CDR3 is CASSEGTISNQPQHF. CDR3 in DNA: TGTGCCAGCAGCGAAGGGACTATTAGCAATCAGCCCCAGCATTTT.